This T cell receptor beta chain was sequenced in a study of cytomegalovirus exposure and HLA in healthy donors. V trimming: 5 bases; J trimming: 8 bases; junction bases outside the gene matches: 5. Germline V gene lookup returns CDR1 SEHNR and CDR2 FQNEAQ (reference sequence). This CDR3 is 12 amino acids long. Both 60 Vbeta primers and 13 Jbeta primers went into the PCR. TCRdb keeps only in-frame clones here, not all; method: immunoSEQ multiplex PCR. Its table lists over 70,000 clones. The study's findings and limits: Both high specificity and high sensitivity reportedly marked the classifier's diagnosis of cytomegalovirus status.

With regard to this clone: Its cognate antigen is unknown.

The gene calls are TRBV7-9 and TRBJ1-2; 7 nucleotides match TRBD1. The receptor was isolated from a middle-aged woman in good health and CMV-seropositive. Sequencing input: PBMCs. The CDR3 nucleotides are TGTGCCAGCAGCCCCCGGACAGGAGGCTACACCTTC. Translation gives CASSPRTGGYTF.